The 7 T cell receptor beta chains given below trace back to one sample, sequenced in a study of T cell changes during pregnancy in multiple sclerosis. Some clones are missing from TCRdb's copy, which holds only in-frame ones; the method was immunoSEQ multiplex PCR. Among about 59,000 clones listed, approximately 94% were seen once. The specimen was CD8+ T cells from peripheral blood mononuclear cells, collected after pregnancy. Source of these receptors: a female donor with multiple sclerosis, enrolled in a pregnancy study.

The chain joins TRBV28 to TRBJ2-7; weak D call: TRBD1 (6 bases). The CDR3 spans 13 residues. Trimming removed 6 bases from V and 4 bases from J, with 13 bases in between. The germline gives CDR1 MDHEN, CDR2 SYDVKM. Here the CDR3 reads CASSPATGYEQYF. In DNA form, the CDR3 reads TGTGCCAGCAGCCCTGCGACAGGTTACGAGCAGTACTTC.

The J gene is TRBJ2-7, the V gene TRBV5-5; 9 positions agree with TRBD1. The CDR3 loop spans 12 amino acids. The germline gives CDR1 SGHKS, CDR2 YYEKEE (reference sequence). The CDR3 DNA follows: TGTGCCAGCAGCTTGGCCCCGGGACAGGGTGTCGTC. Its translation: CASSLAPGQGVV.

The chain combines TRBV5-1 with TRBJ2-2; D remains ambiguous. Trimming pared 3 bases from V and 0 bases from J, leaving 3 bases between. This CDR3 comprises 13 residues. Germline CDR1 SGHRS, CDR2 YFSETQ. The CDR3 is CASSSANTGELFF. The CDR3, as DNA: TGCGCCAGCAGCTCGGCGAACACCGGGGAGCTGTTTTTT.

The chain is built from TRBV5-4 and TRBJ2-7; 8 bases align to TRBD2. Unmatched junction bases numbered 5, after V lost 4 bases and J lost 2 bases. The CDR3 extends over 14 amino acids. Germline V gene sequence: CDR1 SGHNT, CDR2 YYREEE (reference sequence). The CDR3 here is CASSQSGSPYEQYF. In nucleotides, the CDR3 is TGTGCCAGCAGCCAAAGCGGGAGTCCCTACGAGCAGTACTTC.

This sequence joins TRBV4-1 and TRBJ2-3; the D is unclear. This CDR3 spans 14 amino acids. V shed 1 base and J shed 5 bases, with 10 bases lying between them. The germline gives CDR1 MGHRA, CDR2 YSYEKL. The CDR3 DNA sequence: TGCGCCAGCAGCCAAGTTTGGCCGGGAGATACGCAGTATTTT. It specifies CASSQVWPGDTQYF.

The CDR3 is CASSLPQARGELFF. The DNA for the CDR3 is TGCGCCAGCAGCTTGCCCCAGGCCAGAGGGGAGCTGTTTTTT. The V gene is TRBV5-1, the J gene TRBJ2-2; D gene uncertain. CDR3 length: 14 amino acids. Trimming cost V 1 base and J 8 bases, with 12 bases left between them. In germline, CDR1 is SGHRS, CDR2 YFSETQ.

The V gene is TRBV18, the J gene TRBJ2-1; TRBD2 aligns across 7 bases. Germline V gives CDR1 KGHSH, CDR2 LQKENI. The J segment lost 3 bases and the V segment lost 2 bases, leaving 7 bases of the junction unmatched. The CDR3 is made up of 16 amino acids. The CDR3 bases are TGTGCCAGCTCACCAGGTCGACTAGCTGGCTACAATGAGCAGTTCTTC. As protein: CASSPGRLAGYNEQFF. The variable domain in full, with the rest retrieved from reference TRBV18 and TRBJ2-1, is NAGVMQNPRHLVRRRGQEARLRCSPMKGHSHVYWYRQLPEEGLKFMVYLQKENIIDESGMPKERFSAEFPKEGPSILRIQQVVRGDSAAYFCASSPGRLAGYNEQFFGPGTRLTVL.